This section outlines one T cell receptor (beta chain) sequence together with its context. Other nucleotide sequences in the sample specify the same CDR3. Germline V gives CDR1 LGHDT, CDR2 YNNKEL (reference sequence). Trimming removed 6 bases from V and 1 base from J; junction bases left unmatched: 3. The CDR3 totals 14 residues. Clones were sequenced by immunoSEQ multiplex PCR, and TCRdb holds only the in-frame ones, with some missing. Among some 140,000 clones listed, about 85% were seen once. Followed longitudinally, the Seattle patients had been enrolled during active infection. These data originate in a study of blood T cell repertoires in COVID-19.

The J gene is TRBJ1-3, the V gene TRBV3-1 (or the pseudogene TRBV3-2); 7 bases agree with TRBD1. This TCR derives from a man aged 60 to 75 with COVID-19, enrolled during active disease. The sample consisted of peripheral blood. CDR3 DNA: TGTGCCAGCAGTCAACAGGGGTCTGGAAACACCATATATTTT. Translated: CASSQQGSGNTIYF.